These 27 T cell receptor beta chains share one sample of origin, sequenced in a study of T cells after posttransplantation cyclophosphamide. Measured with immunoSEQ multiplex PCR; TCRdb has only the in-frame clones, and not every one. The sample holds roughly 30,000 clones, 80% to 90% seen once. The sequenced sample consisted of PBMCs. These receptors were obtained from a woman aged 40 to 50 with a blood cancer, CMV-positive, and with a related stem cell donor.

In DNA form, the CDR3 reads TGCGCCAGCAGCCTCCGAGGACTAGCCTCTTTCCTTTACAATGAGCAGTTCTTC. It yields the protein CASSLRGLASFLYNEQFF. The chain links TRBV4-1 to TRBJ2-1; TRBD2 agrees at 8 bases. V gave up 4 bases and J gave up 4 bases; unmatched junction bases: 15. The germline CDR1 and CDR2 sequences are MGHRA and YSYEKL. This CDR3 spans 18 amino acids.

This clone showed up just a few times. The chain couples TRBV6-5 to TRBJ1-1; D is ambiguous. Trimming pared 10 bases from V and 0 bases from J, leaving 12 bases between. In germline, CDR1 is MNHEY, CDR2 SVGAGI. The CDR3 has 13 residues. Here the CDR3 DNA reads TGTGCCACCTCCAGAGGGATGAACACTGAAGCTTTCTTT. Amino acids: CATSRGMNTEAFF.

CDR3 in amino acids: CASSQVLAGGPGYNEQFF. CDR3 sequence (DNA): TGCGCCAGCAGCCAAGTGCTAGCGGGGGGGCCGGGCTACAATGAGCAGTTCTTC. The chain employs TRBV4-3 and TRBJ2-1; 12 bases align to TRBD2. The CDR3 is 18 residues long. V shed 1 base, J shed 3 bases, and the junction held 7 bases outside the gene matches. Germline V gene lookup returns CDR1 LGHNA and CDR2 YSLEER.

The chain recombines TRBV5-4 with TRBJ1-1; no clear D. The V gene lost 0 bases and the J gene lost 8 bases, with 8 bases spanning the gap. CDR1 is SGHNT and CDR2 is YYREEE in the germline V gene (reference sequence). This CDR3 is 12 amino acids long. CDR3 region: CASSLVQSEAFF. The CDR3 coding sequence is TGTGCCAGCAGCTTGGTTCAAAGCGAAGCTTTCTTT.

V is TRBV6-5 and J is TRBJ1-1, with 7 bases matching TRBD1. This CDR3 has 15 residues. Looked up from germline, CDR1 is MNHEY and CDR2 is SVGAGI. After removal of 4 bases from V and 1 base from J, the junction contained 6 bases not matched to a gene. The CDR3 region has the DNA TGTGCCAGCAGTTCCCCAGGGGGGCCGAACACTGAAGCTTTCTTT. Encoded protein: CASSSPGGPNTEAFF.

This clone came up once. The chain couples TRBV29-1 to TRBJ1-4, with 7 positions matching TRBD1. The CDR3 contains 13 residues. Germline V gene sequence: CDR1 SQVTM, CDR2 ANQGSEA. V lost 6 bases, J lost 8 bases, and 9 bases stayed unmatched. CDR3: CSVDTGAGEKLFF. The CDR3 nucleotides read TGCAGCGTCGACACAGGGGCGGGGGAAAAACTGTTTTTT.

V is TRBV29-1 and J is TRBJ1-1; D not resolved. Germline CDR1 SQVTM, CDR2 ANQGSEA. The length of the CDR3 is 14 residues. V lost 3 bases and J 4 bases, leaving 15 bases between the germline ends. This chain's CDR3 is CSVDFYGSGTEAFF. The CDR3 coding sequence is TGCAGCGTTGATTTTTACGGGTCGGGCACTGAAGCTTTCTTT.

The chain has TRBV2 and TRBJ2-7, with 8 bases fitting TRBD1. J gave up 3 bases and V 2 bases, and 15 bases lay outside the gene matches. Germline lookup yields CDR1 SNHLY and CDR2 FYNNEI. The CDR3 is made up of 18 amino acids. DNA for the CDR3: TGTGCCAGCAGTGAAAGTGGAGGGTTTTCACAGGGGGACTACGAGCAGTACTTC. It translates to CASSESGGFSQGDYEQYF. Complete variable domain (other parts from reference TRBV2 and TRBJ2-7): EPEVTQTPSHQVTQMGQEVILRCVPISNHLYFYWYRQILGQKVEFLVSFYNNEISEKSEIFDDQFSVERPDGSNFTLKIRSTKLEDSAMYFCASSESGGFSQGDYEQYFGPGTRLTVT.

The V call is TRBV6-1, the J call TRBJ1-5; D is ambiguous. The CDR3 loop spans 15 amino acids. V was shortened by 1 base and J by 2 bases, with 9 bases between the two germline ends. The germline V gene has CDR1 MNHNS and CDR2 SASEGT. DNA of the CDR3: TGTGCCAGCAGTGAAGATGGCACCGGCAATCAGCCCCAGCATTTT. It is translated as CASSEDGTGNQPQHF.

Here the CDR3 DNA reads TGTGCCAGCAGACCGGACAGGGGGCTCTACAATGAGCAGTTCTTC. This sequence encodes CASRPDRGLYNEQFF. The chain couples TRBV7-9 to TRBJ2-1, with 11 bases aligning to TRBD1. The CDR3 contains 15 residues. Germline CDR1 reads SEHNR; CDR2 reads FQNEAQ (reference sequence). The trim removed 6 bases at V and 3 bases at J, leaving 4 bases unmatched. Variable domain in full (rest from reference TRBV7-9 and TRBJ2-1): DTGVSQNPRHKITKRGQNVTFRCDPISEHNRLYWYRQTLGQGPEFLTYFQNEAQLEKSRLLSDRFSAERPKGSFSTLEIQRTEQGDSAMYLCASRPDRGLYNEQFFGPGTRLTVL.

The chain joins TRBV27 to TRBJ2-3; D gene unclear. The V end lost 3 bases, the J end lost 4 bases, and 8 bases lay between the germline ends. This CDR3 region has 13 residues. CDR1 MNHEY and CDR2 SMNVEV come from the germline V gene (reference sequence). CDR3 residues: CASSFSRSDTQYF. The CDR3 DNA is TGTGCCAGCAGTTTTAGCCGATCAGATACGCAGTATTTT.

This chain links TRBV6-5 with TRBJ2-2; the match to TRBD2 covers 11 bases. V gave up 7 bases and J gave up 4 bases; unmatched junction bases: 5. Germline CDR1 is MNHEY and CDR2 is SVGAGI. This CDR3 contains 15 residues. CDR3 amino acids: CASKSGLAATGELFF. The CDR3 DNA is TGTGCCAGCAAATCGGGACTAGCGGCCACCGGGGAGCTGTTTTTT.

The chain joins TRBV28 to TRBJ1-2; D is possibly TRBD1 (5 bases). CDR3 size: 15 residues. Germline values: CDR1 MDHEN, CDR2 SYDVKM. The ends were cut back, 3 bases at V and 0 bases at J, with 11 bases in the middle. The CDR3 DNA follows: TGTGCCAGCAGTTTTCTGGGGCCTACTAACTATGGCTACACCTTC. Protein: CASSFLGPTNYGYTF.

The chain joins TRBV13 to TRBJ2-4; 9 bases map to TRBD1. Trimming took 2 bases from V and 11 from J; bases not matched to a gene: 7. The germline V gene has CDR1 PRHDT and CDR2 FYEKMQ (reference sequence). The CDR3 consists of 14 residues. The DNA of the CDR3 is TGTGCCAGCAGCTTACGGACAGGGGCAGGGGTTCAGTACTTC. Translating gives CASSLRTGAGVQYF.

This sequence joins TRBV6-5 and TRBJ1-2; 10 bases are a match to TRBD1. Looked up from germline, CDR1 is MNHEY and CDR2 is SVGAGI. The CDR3 spans 14 residues. Unmatched junction bases numbered 6, after V lost 7 bases and J lost 4 bases. The CDR3 bases are TGTGCCAGCACCTTGACAGGGGGCGGCTATGGCTACACCTTC. Residues: CASTLTGGGYGYTF.

The gene calls are TRBV5-1 and TRBJ1-5; TRBD1 matches at 9 bases. The CDR3 contains 13 residues. Losses at the gene ends were 3 bases for V and 7 bases for J; bases not matched to a gene: 2. Germline lookup yields CDR1 SGHRS and CDR2 YFSETQ. The CDR3 nucleotides read TGCGCCAGCAGCTGGGGACAGGGCCAGCCCCAGCATTTT. It is translated as CASSWGQGQPQHF. The full variable domain, in which reference TRBV5-1 and TRBJ1-5 provide the parts outside the CDR3, is KAGVTQTPRYLIKTRGQQVTLSCSPISGHRSVSWYQQTPGQGLQFLFEYFSETQRNKGNFPGRFSGRQFSNSRSEMNVSTLELGDSALYLCASSWGQGQPQHFGDGTRLSIL.

This chain links TRBV2 with TRBJ1-1, with 7 bases aligning to TRBD1. This CDR3 has 13 residues. V dropped 6 bases and J dropped 6; count of bases not matched to a gene: 7. Germline CDR1 reads SNHLY; CDR2 reads FYNNEI. CDR3 nucleotides: TGTGCCAGCAGGACACAGGGGTACGCTGAAGCTTTCTTT. The encoded protein is CASRTQGYAEAFF.

The chain recombines TRBV19 with TRBJ1-5; TRBD1 is a possible D gene (6 bases). In germline, CDR1 is LNHDA, CDR2 SQIVND (reference sequence). CDR3 size: 18 residues. The V end lost 0 bases, the J end lost 0 bases, and 15 bases lay between the germline ends. CDR3 sequence (DNA): TGTGCCAGTAGTATAGAATTGACAGGTTTCTATAGCAATCAGCCCCAGCATTTT. This sequence encodes CASSIELTGFYSNQPQHF.

This chain connects TRBV5-4 to TRBJ1-4, with D possibly TRBD1 on 6 matching bases. Germline lookup yields CDR1 SGHNT and CDR2 YYREEE (reference sequence). The CDR3 loop spans 15 amino acids. Trimming shortened V by 0 bases and J by 7 bases, and 13 bases separated the two germline ends. DNA of the CDR3: TGTGCCAGCAGCTTGGCCGAACAGGGTGGTGAAAAACTGTTTTTT. It yields the protein CASSLAEQGGEKLFF.

This sequence joins TRBV6-1 and TRBJ2-3; 7 nucleotides agree with TRBD1. Germline V gene lookup returns CDR1 MNHNS and CDR2 SASEGT. V lost 6 bases and J lost 3; bases outside the gene matches: 9. CDR3 size: 15 residues. The CDR3 DNA reads as TGTGCCAGCAGCCACGGGACAGATAGAACAGATACGCAGTATTTT. It is translated as CASSHGTDRTDTQYF.

The genes are TRBV9 and TRBJ2-3; 9 bases are a match to TRBD2. Per germline, CDR1 SGDLS and CDR2 YYNGEE. The CDR3 is 15 residues long. Trimming removed 4 bases from V and 0 bases from J; junction bases left unmatched: 3. The DNA for the CDR3 is TGTGCCAGCAGCCCTCTAGCGGGGAGCACAGATACGCAGTATTTT. As protein: CASSPLAGSTDTQYF. Supplemented by reference TRBV9 and TRBJ2-3, the full variable domain reads DSGVTQTPKHLITATGQRVTLRCSPRSGDLSVYWYQQSLDQGLQFLIQYYNGEERAKGNILERFSAQQFPDLHSELNLSSLELGDSALYFCASSPLAGSTDTQYFGPGTRLTVL.

This chain connects TRBV21-1 to TRBJ2-3; TRBD1, as called in the table, went unchecked against the DNA. TRBV21-1 corresponds to a pseudogene. This CDR3 is 15 amino acids long. CDR3 bases: TGTGCCAGCAGCAAAGGGGGGACAGAGACAGATACGCAGTATTTT. Translating it yields CASSKGGTETDTQYF.

The sample holds a few counts of this clone. V and J are TRBV6-1 and TRBJ1-2, with 9 bases fitting TRBD1. Germline assignment: CDR1 MNHNS and CDR2 SASEGT. The CDR3 loop spans 13 amino acids. V lost 6 bases and J lost 8; bases outside the gene matches: 7. CDR3 DNA sequence: TGTGCCAGCAGGGAACAGGGGGCCGGGGGCTACACCTTC. Translating gives CASREQGAGGYTF.

This chain joins TRBV19 and TRBJ2-6, with TRBD1 identical over 8 bases. J was trimmed by 1 base and V by 5 bases; bases with no gene match: 4. Germline V CDR1 and CDR2: LNHDA, SQIVND (reference sequence). This CDR3 is 16 amino acids long. DNA of the CDR3: TGTGCCAGTAGTCCTAGGACAGGGTCTGGGGCCAACGTCCTGACTTTC. Translation gives CASSPRTGSGANVLTF.

This rearrangement joins TRBV6-4 to TRBJ1-2; tentative D call: TRBD1 (5 bases). V was trimmed by 5 bases and J by 5 bases, leaving 12 bases between them. CDR3 length: 13 amino acids. Looked up from germline, CDR1 is MRHNA and CDR2 is SNTAGT. The chain's CDR3 is CASSRGRGYGYTF. DNA for the CDR3: TGTGCCAGCAGTCGTGGGAGGGGATATGGCTACACCTTC.

The chain has TRBV7-7 and TRBJ2-2; 8 bases are shared with TRBD1. Per the germline V gene, CDR1 is SSHAT and CDR2 is FNYEAQ (reference sequence). This CDR3 region has 18 residues. The V gene end was trimmed by 5 bases and the J gene end by 4 bases; junction bases not matched to a gene: 15. The CDR3 nucleotides are TGTGCCAGCAGCGCCGACAGGGGACAAATCCGGCCCACCGGGGAGCTGTTTTTT. This translates into CASSADRGQIRPTGELFF.

The rearrangement links TRBV5-6 to TRBJ2-5; weak D call: TRBD1 (5 bases). The ends were cut back, 1 base at V and 5 bases at J, with 24 bases in the middle. The CDR3 runs 18 residues. Germline CDR1 and CDR2: SGHDT and YYEEEE. The chain's CDR3 is CASSLYAVGREKGETQYF. The CDR3 coding sequence is TGTGCCAGCAGCTTGTACGCCGTGGGCAGGGAAAAAGGGGAGACCCAGTACTTC. The full variable domain, its missing parts supplied by reference TRBV5-6 and TRBJ2-5, is DAGVTQSPTHLIKTRGQQVTLRCSPKSGHDTVSWYQQALGQGPQFIFQYYEEEERQRGNFPDRFSGHQFPNYSSELNVNALLLGDSALYLCASSLYAVGREKGETQYFGPGTRLLVL.